One sample yielded the 16 T cell receptor beta chains listed below, sequenced in a study of brain T cells in children with intractable seizures. This table comes from immunoSEQ multiplex PCR, and its TCRdb copy is limited to in-frame clones, with some not included. The sample lists around 38,000 clones, 90% occurring once. The sample consisted of peripheral blood, taken at surgery. The receptors stem from a girl aged 2 to 9 with tuberous sclerosis and intractable seizures.

The chain links TRBV5-6 to TRBJ1-1; TRBD1 matches at 7 bases. The trim removed 0 bases at V and 5 bases at J, leaving 4 bases unmatched. The length of the CDR3 is 14 residues. In germline, CDR1 is SGHDT, CDR2 YYEEEE. The chain's CDR3 is CASSLGSGGTEAFF. CDR3 DNA: TGTGCCAGCAGCTTGGGATCAGGGGGGACTGAAGCTTTCTTT.

The rearrangement joins TRBV7-2 to TRBJ1-4; D is possibly TRBD1 (5 bases). This CDR3 is built from 15 residues. CDR1 SGHTA and CDR2 FQGNSA come from the germline V gene. V dropped 1 base and J dropped 8 bases, with 14 bases sitting between them. CDR3 coding DNA: TGTGCCAGCAGCTTAGTAAAACGGGGGAACGAAAAACTGTTTTTT. The encoded protein is CASSLVKRGNEKLFF.

The V call is TRBV2, the J call TRBJ2-7; no definite D call. With 4 bases removed from V and 0 bases from J, the gap between germline ends came to 7 bases. CDR3 length: 13 residues. Germline-derived CDR1 and CDR2 are SNHLY and FYNNEI. CDR3 nucleotide sequence: TGTGCCAGCAGTGGGCTTTACTCCTACGAGCAGTACTTC. Protein: CASSGLYSYEQYF. The full variable domain, in which reference TRBV2 and TRBJ2-7 provide the parts outside the CDR3, is EPEVTQTPSHQVTQMGQEVILRCVPISNHLYFYWYRQILGQKVEFLVSFYNNEISEKSEIFDDQFSVERPDGSNFTLKIRSTKLEDSAMYFCASSGLYSYEQYFGPGTRLTVT.

This chain links TRBV9 with TRBJ1-3, with D perhaps matching TRBD1 (6 bases). Trimming left V 0 bases short and J 4 bases short, with 17 bases between. Germline CDR1 SGDLS, CDR2 YYNGEE. The CDR3 consists of 17 residues. CDR3 residues: CASSVASLTGTGNTIYF. The CDR3 DNA is TGTGCCAGCAGCGTAGCATCCTTAACAGGGACAGGAAACACCATATATTTT.

The chain has TRBV19 and TRBJ1-5; D remains unclear. The CDR3 totals 16 residues. From germline, CDR1 is LNHDA and CDR2 SQIVND (reference sequence). Trimming took 3 bases from V and 2 from J, leaving 14 bases between them. CDR3 sequence reads: CASSIQQVMGNQPQHF. CDR3 in DNA: TGTGCCAGTAGTATTCAGCAGGTCATGGGCAATCAGCCCCAGCATTTT.

CDR3 in DNA: TGTGCCACCAGTGATGACAGGGAGGGTGACAATCAGCCCCAGCATTTT. This gives the protein CATSDDREGDNQPQHF. The J gene is TRBJ1-5, the V gene TRBV24-1, with TRBD1 matching 7 bases. Germline-derived CDR1 and CDR2 are KGHDR and SFDVKD. The CDR3 is 16 residues long. Trimming took 3 bases from V and 3 from J; bases not matched to a gene: 7.

The rearrangement links TRBV24-1 to TRBJ2-5; a weak D match, TRBD2 (5 bases). The CDR3 runs to 15 residues. V lost 0 bases and J lost 4, with 11 bases in between. Germline lookup yields CDR1 KGHDR and CDR2 SFDVKD. The CDR3 sequence is CATSDLLGAIETQYF. The CDR3 DNA follows: TGTGCCACCAGTGATTTGTTGGGAGCGATAGAGACCCAGTACTTC.

The chain uses TRBV5-6 and TRBJ1-3; D gene unclear. Germline CDR1 SGHDT, CDR2 YYEEEE. This CDR3 has 17 amino acids. V lost 4 bases and J lost 0, with 17 bases in between. CDR3 DNA: TGTGCCAGCAGCCCCGACTCGGGAGCGTACTCTGGAAACACCATATATTTT. Protein sequence: CASSPDSGAYSGNTIYF.

This rearrangement joins TRBV12-5 to TRBJ1-2; D may be TRBD1 (5 bases). The CDR3 has 15 residues. Trimming removed 0 bases at V and 7 bases at J, with 15 bases between. Germline CDR1 and CDR2: LGHNT and FRNRAP. The CDR3 region has the DNA TGTGCTAGTGGTTTGGTACAGACCAGGGCGAGTGGCTACACCTTC. The encoded protein is CASGLVQTRASGYTF.

This chain connects TRBV21-1 to TRBJ2-2. TRBV21-1 is flagged as a pseudogene. CDR3 size: 17 residues. CDR3 sequence reads: CASSKAPSPANTGELFF. The CDR3 DNA reads as TGTGCCAGCAGCAAAGCGCCGTCTCCCGCGAACACCGGGGAGCTGTTTTTT.

The chain is built from TRBV12-3 or TRBV12-4 and TRBJ1-2, with 11 bases identical to TRBD1. The CDR3 runs to 13 residues. Unmatched junction bases numbered 3, after V lost 5 bases and J lost 7 bases. In nucleotides, the CDR3 is TGTGCCAGCAGTCCGGACAGGGGGCTTGGCTACACCTTC. Its translation is CASSPDRGLGYTF.

J is TRBJ2-6 and V is TRBV9, with D possibly called TRBD1 or TRBD2 (6 bases each). V was pared by 4 bases and J by 0 bases, with 17 bases between. This CDR3 comprises 18 residues. From germline, CDR1 is SGDLS and CDR2 YYNGEE. CDR3 region: CASSPRGLGDSGANVLTF. The CDR3 coding sequence is TGTGCCAGCAGCCCCCGGGGGCTGGGAGACTCTGGGGCCAACGTCCTGACTTTC. Full variable domain (outside the CDR3, taken from reference TRBV9 and TRBJ2-6): DSGVTQTPKHLITATGQRVTLRCSPRSGDLSVYWYQQSLDQGLQFLIQYYNGEERAKGNILERFSAQQFPDLHSELNLSSLELGDSALYFCASSPRGLGDSGANVLTFGAGSRLTVL.

The rearrangement joins TRBV21-1 to TRBJ2-7; the DNA was not used to check the table's D call, TRBD1. TRBV21-1 is a listed pseudogene. The CDR3 is 19 residues long. The CDR3 loop is CASSKAEGLTGGDFHEQYV. Written as DNA, the CDR3 is TGTGCCAGCAGCAAAGCTGAAGGTTTAACAGGGGGAGATTTCCACGAGCAGTACGTC.

The chain has TRBV2 and TRBJ1-2; TRBD1 might be the D (5 bases). V dropped 8 bases and J dropped 3 bases, with 10 bases sitting between them. CDR1 is SNHLY, CDR2 FYNNEI, per germline. This CDR3 region has 12 residues. DNA of the CDR3: TGTGCCAGCTCCGGGACTGACTATGGCTACACCTTC. It translates to CASSGTDYGYTF.

The genes are TRBV5-4 and TRBJ2-5; TRBD2 matches 8 bases. The germline CDR1 and CDR2 sequences are SGHNT and YYREEE (reference sequence). CDR3 size: 15 residues. Trimming removed 4 bases from V and 2 bases from J; junction bases left unmatched: 7. CDR3: CASSPTGGLQETQYF. CDR3 DNA: TGTGCCAGCAGCCCAACGGGGGGGTTGCAAGAGACCCAGTACTTC. The variable domain in full, completed from reference TRBV5-4 and TRBJ2-5, reads ETGVTQSPTHLIKTRGQQVTLRCSSQSGHNTVSWYQQALGQGPQFIFQYYREEENGRGNFPPRFSGLQFPNYSSELNVNALELDDSALYLCASSPTGGLQETQYFGPGTRLLVL.

This clone was picked up a small number of times. The V call is TRBV30, the J call TRBJ1-5; a weak D match, TRBD1 (5 bases). Trimming shortened V by 0 bases and J by 8 bases, and 11 bases separated the two germline ends. Germline CDR1 is GTSNPN and CDR2 is SVGIG (reference sequence). The CDR3 length is 13 residues. The CDR3 spells CAWSVLSGEPQHF. The CDR3 nucleotides are TGTGCCTGGAGTGTACTTTCGGGGGAGCCCCAGCATTTT.